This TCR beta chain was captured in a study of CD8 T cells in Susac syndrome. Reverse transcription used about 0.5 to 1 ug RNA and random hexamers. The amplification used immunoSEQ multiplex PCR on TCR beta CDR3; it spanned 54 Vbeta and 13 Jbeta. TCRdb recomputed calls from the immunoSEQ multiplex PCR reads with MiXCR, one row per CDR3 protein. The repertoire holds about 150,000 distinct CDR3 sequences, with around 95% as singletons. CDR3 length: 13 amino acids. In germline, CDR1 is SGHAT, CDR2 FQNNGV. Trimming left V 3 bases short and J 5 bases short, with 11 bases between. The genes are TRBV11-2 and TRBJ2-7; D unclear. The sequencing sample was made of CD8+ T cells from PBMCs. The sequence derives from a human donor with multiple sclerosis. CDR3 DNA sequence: TGTGCCAGCAGCTTGACCAAGACCAACGAGCAGTACTTC. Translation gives CASSLTKTNEQYF. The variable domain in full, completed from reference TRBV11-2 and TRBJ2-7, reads EAGVAQSPRYKIIEKRQSVAFWCNPISGHATLYWYQQILGQGPKLLIQFQNNGVVDDSQLPKDRFSAERLKGVDSTLKIQPAKLEDSAVYLCASSLTKTNEQYFGPGTRLTVT.